What follows are 21 T cell receptor beta chains derived from one specimen sequenced in a study of T cell repertoires in cytomegalovirus infection. TCRdb re-called the reads through MiXCR, storing one row per CDR3 protein. The sample consists of 400,000 to 550,000 distinct CDR3 sequences, roughly 10% of them appearing once. The sequencing sample was made of PBMCs. The receptors derive from a human donor in good health (CMV status not recorded). Some clones in this sample may be carry-over from other donors' samples.

In its sample, this clonotype was seen many times. The chain uses TRBV6-2 or TRBV6-3 and TRBJ2-1; no clear D gene. Germline CDR1 reads MNHEY; CDR2 reads SVGEGT. V was shortened by 4 bases and J by 0 bases, with 10 bases between the two germline ends. This CDR3 is built from 15 residues. For the CDR3, the DNA is TGTGCCAGCAGTTTCGCCGGTCCCTCCTACAATGAGCAGTTCTTC. It is translated as CASSFAGPSYNEQFF.

This clonotype was counted a few times. This chain connects TRBV20-1 to TRBJ2-5; 9 nucleotides line up with TRBD2. Germline CDR1 and CDR2: DFQATT and SNEGSKA (reference sequence). J gave up 4 bases and V 4 bases, and 4 bases lay outside the gene matches. The length of the CDR3 is 13 residues. Here the CDR3 DNA reads TGCAGTGCTACCTGGACTAGCGCAGAGACCCAGTACTTC. Translating gives CSATWTSAETQYF.

This clonotype was counted a few times. The chain couples TRBV28 to TRBJ1-2, with 12 bases fitting TRBD1. Unmatched junction bases numbered 12, after V lost 6 bases and J lost 4 bases. CDR3 length equals 17 residues. The germline V gene encodes CDR1 MDHEN and CDR2 SYDVKM. CDR3 DNA: TGTGCCAGCAGCTCGCCGGGACAGGGGGCGCCGGGCTATGGCTACACCTTC. Amino acids: CASSSPGQGAPGYGYTF.

In the case of this clonotype: Being one base from a much bigger clone, this may be a read error. Likely a read error: the CDR3 ends without its conserved phenylalanine or tryptophan. The V gene is TRBV28, the J gene TRBJ1-1; D gene ambiguous. Looked up from germline, CDR1 is MDHEN and CDR2 is SYDVKM. This CDR3 contains 13 residues. Trimming took 7 bases from V and 0 from J, leaving 9 bases between them. The CDR3 is CASTGTLNTEAFI. CDR3 DNA sequence: TGTGCCAGCACCGGAACCTTGAACACTGAAGCTTTCATT.

In this sample, this clonotype turned up many times. The chain couples TRBV20-1 to TRBJ2-1, with 9 bases fitting TRBD2. Germline loops: CDR1 DFQATT, CDR2 SNEGSKA (reference sequence). V lost 6 bases to trimming and J lost 1 base; unmatched junction nucleotides: 16. The CDR3 totals 18 residues. CDR3 loop: CSAIRGRGAGGSYNEQFF. In DNA form, the CDR3 reads TGCAGTGCGATAAGGGGGCGCGGAGCGGGAGGATCCTACAATGAGCAGTTCTTC.

The V gene is TRBV9, the J gene TRBJ1-1, with D maybe TRBD1 (5 bases). The CDR3 has 14 residues. The germline V gene encodes CDR1 SGDLS and CDR2 YYNGEE. Trimming cost V 0 bases and J 2 bases, with 8 bases left between them. DNA of the CDR3: TGTGCCAGCAGCGTAGTCGACAGCAACACTGAAGCTTTCTTT. Its translation is CASSVVDSNTEAFF. Full variable domain (outside the CDR3, taken from reference TRBV9 and TRBJ1-1): DSGVTQTPKHLITATGQRVTLRCSPRSGDLSVYWYQQSLDQGLQFLIQYYNGEERAKGNILERFSAQQFPDLHSELNLSSLELGDSALYFCASSVVDSNTEAFFGQGTRLTVV.

This clonotype was counted many times. This chain joins TRBV19 and TRBJ1-1, with D hard to call. Deletions cut 5 bases from V and 6 bases from J, with 13 bases between. Germline assignment: CDR1 LNHDA and CDR2 SQIVND (reference sequence). The CDR3 sequence is 13 residues long. The DNA for the CDR3 is TGTGCCAGTAGTGAGCAGGCTGGGGCTGAAGCTTTCTTT. As protein: CASSEQAGAEAFF.

This clonotype was counted ten times or more. This chain joins TRBV7-9 and TRBJ2-1; D may be TRBD2 (6 bases). CDR1 SEHNR and CDR2 FQNEAQ come from the germline V gene (reference sequence). The CDR3 length is 15 residues. The V gene lost 5 bases and the J gene lost 8 bases, with 19 bases spanning the gap. The DNA for the CDR3 is TGTGCCAGCAGCCCGTTAGGAGGAGGGACGGATGAGCAGTTCTTC. Protein sequence: CASSPLGGGTDEQFF.

This clonotype was found many times. The rearrangement joins TRBV11-2 to TRBJ1-1; 11 nucleotides line up with TRBD1. Germline CDR1 reads SGHAT; CDR2 reads FQNNGV. V shed 2 bases, J shed 1 base, and the junction held 6 bases outside the gene matches. The CDR3 is 17 amino acids. The CDR3 here is CASSLRGQGGANTEAFF. The CDR3 DNA reads as TGTGCCAGCAGCTTACGGGGACAGGGGGGCGCGAACACTGAAGCTTTCTTT.

The table lists this clonotype with many counts. This sequence joins TRBV7-8 and TRBJ2-3; 8 nucleotides agree with TRBD2. The germline gives CDR1 SGHVS, CDR2 FQNEAQ. The CDR3 extends over 16 amino acids. The trim removed 5 bases at V and 2 bases at J, leaving 9 bases unmatched. CDR3 DNA: TGTGCCAGCAGCCATCGATGGCGGGAGGCCACAGATACGCAGTATTTT. Translation gives CASSHRWREATDTQYF.

This clonotype was seen ten or more times. V is TRBV20-1 and J is TRBJ2-7, with D uncertain. This CDR3 is 12 amino acids long. Germline CDR1 reads DFQATT; CDR2 reads SNEGSKA (reference sequence). V gave up 5 bases and J gave up 5 bases, with 13 bases separating them. As DNA, the CDR3 is TGCAGTGCTGGGAAGAGATGGGACGAGCAGTACTTC. Translated, it gives CSAGKRWDEQYF.

This clonotype was counted once. V and J are TRBV20-1 and TRBJ2-3; 7 bases are a match to TRBD2. The CDR3 length is 14 residues. After removal of 8 bases from V and 8 bases from J, the junction contained 16 bases not matched to a gene. Germline V lookup: CDR1 DFQATT, CDR2 SNEGSKA (reference sequence). The CDR3 loop reads CSTWRLAERSTQYF. The CDR3 DNA reads TGCAGTACGTGGAGACTAGCAGAAAGGTCTACGCAGTATTTT.

V and J are TRBV30 and TRBJ1-1; 7 nucleotides line up with TRBD1. The V segment lost 3 bases and the J segment 0 bases; nucleotides outside the gene matches: 1. CDR3 size: 13 residues. The germline CDR1 and CDR2 sequences are GTSNPN and SVGIG (reference sequence). In DNA, the CDR3 is TGTGCCTGGAGGGGACAGATGAACACTGAAGCTTTCTTT. Translated, it gives CAWRGQMNTEAFF.

A single count supports this clonotype. The CDR3, as DNA: TGTGCCAGCAGTGAAGGGAACGTCCTGACTTTC. Its protein is CASSEGNVLTF. V gene TRBV2 combines with J gene TRBJ2-6; D gene unclear. Trimming took off 1 base at V and 10 bases at J, with 2 bases between the two ends. Germline-derived CDR1 and CDR2 are SNHLY and FYNNEI. The CDR3 consists of 11 residues.

This clonotype was counted many times. The V gene is TRBV7-3, the J gene TRBJ2-3; no definite D call. The germline CDR1 and CDR2 sequences are SGHTA and FQGTGA. Trimming cost V 5 bases and J 2 bases, with 8 bases left between them. The CDR3 has 13 residues. CDR3 sequence (DNA): TGTGCCAGCAGCATCTCAGTCACAGATACGCAGTATTTT. It yields the protein CASSISVTDTQYF.

The rearrangement joins TRBV15 to TRBJ1-6; D is unresolved. The V end was cut by 3 bases, the J end by 4 bases, with 10 bases between. The CDR3 contains 15 residues. The germline gives CDR1 LNHNV, CDR2 YYDKDF (reference sequence). The CDR3: CATSSQLRYNSPLHF. CDR3 in DNA: TGTGCCACCAGCAGTCAGCTTAGATATAATTCACCCCTCCACTTT.

This clonotype was recorded at least ten times. V is TRBV24-1 and J is TRBJ2-1, with D maybe TRBD2 (6 bases). Trimming cost V 5 bases and J 1 base, with 20 bases left between them. The CDR3 spans 18 residues. Per the germline V gene, CDR1 is KGHDR and CDR2 is SFDVKD. The chain's CDR3 is CATSGPDRRGRSYNEQFF. In DNA, the CDR3 is TGTGCCACCAGTGGCCCCGACCGGCGGGGACGATCCTACAATGAGCAGTTCTTC.

This clonotype was detected many times. The chain uses TRBV25-1 and TRBJ1-6; 10 bases fit TRBD1. There are 15 residues in the CDR3. V gave up 2 bases and J gave up 9 bases; unmatched junction bases: 4. Germline-derived CDR1 and CDR2 are MGHDK and SYGVNS. The CDR3 protein is CASSEPDRGLSPLHF. CDR3 coding DNA: TGTGCCAGCAGTGAACCAGACAGGGGGCTTTCACCCCTCCACTTT.

The sample holds a few counts of this clonotype. In nucleotides, the CDR3 is TGTGCCAGCAGCTTAGCGTCTCCAGGGGGCGGAGATACGCAGTATTTT. This codes for CASSLASPGGGDTQYF. The genes are TRBV7-6 and TRBJ2-3, with TRBD1 matching over 8 bases. With 0 bases clipped from V and 5 bases from J, the junction kept 7 bases outside the gene matches. The germline V gene has CDR1 SGHVS and CDR2 FNYEAQ. CDR3 length equals 16 residues. The full variable domain, its missing parts supplied by reference TRBV7-6 and TRBJ2-3, is GAGVSQSPRYKVTKRGQDVALRCDPISGHVSLYWYRQALGQGPEFLTYFNYEAQQDKSGLPNDRFSAERPEGSISTLTIQRTEQRDSAMYRCASSLASPGGGDTQYFGPGTRLTVL.

This clonotype was seen repeatedly, ten times or more. This rearrangement joins TRBV29-1 to TRBJ2-5; 10 nucleotides match TRBD2. This CDR3 is built from 12 residues. J gave up 5 bases and V 5 bases, and 2 bases lay outside the gene matches. Germline CDR1 reads SQVTM; CDR2 reads ANQGSEA. Here the CDR3 reads CSVQTSGETQYF. The CDR3, as DNA: TGCAGCGTTCAGACTAGCGGGGAGACCCAGTACTTC.

This clonotype was observed at least ten times. The V and J genes are TRBV7-2 and TRBJ2-1; 15 nucleotides match TRBD2. After removal of 3 bases from V and 10 bases from J, the junction contained 4 bases not matched to a gene. The germline V gene encodes CDR1 SGHTA and CDR2 FQGNSA. The CDR3 has 15 residues. CDR3 sequence reads: CASSLGLAGGEEQFF. CDR3 nucleotide sequence: TGTGCCAGCAGCTTGGGACTAGCGGGAGGTGAGGAGCAGTTCTTC.